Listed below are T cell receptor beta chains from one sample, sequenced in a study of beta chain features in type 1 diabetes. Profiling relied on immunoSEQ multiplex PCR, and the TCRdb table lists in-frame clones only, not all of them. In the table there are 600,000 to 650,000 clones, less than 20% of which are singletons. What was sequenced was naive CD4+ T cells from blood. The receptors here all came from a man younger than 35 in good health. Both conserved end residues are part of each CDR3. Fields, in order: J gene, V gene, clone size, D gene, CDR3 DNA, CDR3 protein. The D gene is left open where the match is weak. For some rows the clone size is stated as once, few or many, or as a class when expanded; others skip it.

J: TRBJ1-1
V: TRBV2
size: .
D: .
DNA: TGTGCCAGCAGTGGGGCCGGGACTGGGGGAGCTTTCTTT
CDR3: CASSGAGTGGAFF

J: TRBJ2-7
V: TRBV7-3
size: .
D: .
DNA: TGTGCCAGCAGCCCCCAGGGGGGATGGGTTGAGCAGTACTTC
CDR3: CASSPQGGWVEQYF

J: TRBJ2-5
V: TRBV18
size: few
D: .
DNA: TGTGCCAGCTCATCTTTACTACAGGGAAATCGAGCAGGGGAGACCCAGTACTTC
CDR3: CASSSLLQGNRAGETQYF

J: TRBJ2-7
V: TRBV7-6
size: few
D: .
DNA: TGTGCCACCCAGGACCACTCCTACGAGCAGTACTTC
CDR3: CATQDHSYEQYF

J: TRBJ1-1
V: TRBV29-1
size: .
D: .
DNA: TGCAGCGTAACAGGGAAGACGAACACTGAAGCTTTCTTT
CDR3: CSVTGKTNTEAFF

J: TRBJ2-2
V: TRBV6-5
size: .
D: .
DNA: TGTGCCAGCAGTTACTCGTTCGGGAACACCGGGGAGCTGTTTTTT
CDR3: CASSYSFGNTGELFF

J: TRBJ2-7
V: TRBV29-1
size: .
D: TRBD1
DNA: TGCAGCGTTGAAGAGGGCGGGACAGGGTACCACGAGCAGTACTTC
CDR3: CSVEEGGTGYHEQYF

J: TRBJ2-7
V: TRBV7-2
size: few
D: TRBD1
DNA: TGTGCCAGCAGCTTAACAGGGGCCGCTTCCTACGAGCAGTACTTC
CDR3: CASSLTGAASYEQYF

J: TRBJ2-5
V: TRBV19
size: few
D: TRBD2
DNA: TGTGCCAGTAGTCGTGGGAGGGACGAGACCCAGTACTTC
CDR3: CASSRGRDETQYF

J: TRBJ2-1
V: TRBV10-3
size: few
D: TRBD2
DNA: TGTGCCATCAGTAGAGCGGGAGACTCCTACAATGAGCAGTTCTTC
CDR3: CAISRAGDSYNEQFF

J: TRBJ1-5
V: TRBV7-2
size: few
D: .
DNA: TGTGCCAGCAGCTTAGTGGGGGCTTCGCCCCAGCATTTT
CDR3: CASSLVGASPQHF

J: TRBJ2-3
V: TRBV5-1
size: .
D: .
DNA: TGCGCCAGCAGCACGCAGGGGTCCCTCACAGATACGCAGTATTTT
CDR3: CASSTQGSLTDTQYF

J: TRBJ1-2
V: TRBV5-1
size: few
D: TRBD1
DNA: TGCGCCAGCAGTTCCCCCTTGGCAGGGGGAGGCTATGGCTACACCTTC
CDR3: CASSSPLAGGGYGYTF

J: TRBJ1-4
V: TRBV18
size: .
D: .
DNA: TGTGCCAGCTCACCACGAGAGGCAACTAATGAAAAACTGTTTTTT
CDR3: CASSPREATNEKLFF

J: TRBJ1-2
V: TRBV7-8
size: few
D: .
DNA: TGTGCCAGCAGCTTAACCAGAGCCCCTAACTATGGCTACACCTTC
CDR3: CASSLTRAPNYGYTF

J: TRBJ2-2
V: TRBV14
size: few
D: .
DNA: TGTGCCAGCACCCGATCGGGCACCGGGGAGCTGTTTTTT
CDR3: CASTRSGTGELFF

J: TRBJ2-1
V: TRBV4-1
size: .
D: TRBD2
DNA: TGCGCCAGCAGCCAGGATATAGCGGGAGATAACTCCTACAATGAGCAGTTCTTC
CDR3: CASSQDIAGDNSYNEQFF

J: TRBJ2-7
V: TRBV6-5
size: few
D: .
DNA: TGTGCCAGCAGTTACAGCATCTACGAGCAGTACTTC
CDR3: CASSYSIYEQYF

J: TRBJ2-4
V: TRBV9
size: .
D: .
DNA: TGTGCCAGCAGCGTAGGGGCGGACTATCTAAACATTCAGTACTTC
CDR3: CASSVGADYLNIQYF

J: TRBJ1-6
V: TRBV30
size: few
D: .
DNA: TGTGCCTGGAGTGTGAAAGGCATCGATGGGGGTTCACCCCTCCACTTT
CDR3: CAWSVKGIDGGSPLHF

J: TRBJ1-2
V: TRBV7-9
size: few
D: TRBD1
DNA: TGTGCCAGCAGCCAGCGGGACAGAACCTATGGCTACACCTTC
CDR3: CASSQRDRTYGYTF

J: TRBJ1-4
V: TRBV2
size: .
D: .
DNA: TGTGCCAGCAGTGAAGCGTGGGTAGCGAATGAAAAACTGTTTTTT
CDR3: CASSEAWVANEKLFF

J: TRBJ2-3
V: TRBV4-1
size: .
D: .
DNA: TGCGCCAGCAGCCAATGGGGCCCTCACAGCACAGATACGCAGTATTTT
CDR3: CASSQWGPHSTDTQYF

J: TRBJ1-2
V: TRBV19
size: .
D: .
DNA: TGTGCCAGTAGTATAGCCGGAGGCTATGGCTACACCTTC
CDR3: CASSIAGGYGYTF

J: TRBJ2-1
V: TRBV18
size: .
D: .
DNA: TGTGCCAGCTCACCTTCGGGTCTGACCTCTTACAATGAGCAGTTCTTC
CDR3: CASSPSGLTSYNEQFF

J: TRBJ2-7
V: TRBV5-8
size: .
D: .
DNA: TGTGCCAGCAGCTGGACAGCCTCCTACGAGCAGTACTTC
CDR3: CASSWTASYEQYF

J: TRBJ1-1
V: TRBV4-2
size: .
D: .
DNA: TGTGCCAGCAGCCAAGTATATAATGAAGCTTTCTTT
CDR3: CASSQVYNEAFF

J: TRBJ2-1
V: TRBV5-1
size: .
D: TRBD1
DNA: TGCGCCAGCAGCTTGGCGGGACAGGTTGTCGGCAATGAGCAGTTCTTC
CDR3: CASSLAGQVVGNEQFF

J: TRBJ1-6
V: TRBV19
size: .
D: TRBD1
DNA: TGTGCCAGTAGTGACCGGACAGGGGTTAATTCACCCCTCCACTTT
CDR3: CASSDRTGVNSPLHF

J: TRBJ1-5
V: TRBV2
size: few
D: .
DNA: TGTGCCAGCAGTGAAGCGGTCAGGAGATATCAGCCCCAGCATTTT
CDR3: CASSEAVRRYQPQHF

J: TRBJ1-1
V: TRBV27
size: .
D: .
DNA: TGTGCCAGCAGTTTATCTGACATCTCGAACACTGAAGCTTTCTTT
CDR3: CASSLSDISNTEAFF

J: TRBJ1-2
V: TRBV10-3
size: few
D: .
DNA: TGTGCCATCAGTGTATCCCGACACGGTAGGAACTATGGCTACACCTTC
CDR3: CAISVSRHGRNYGYTF

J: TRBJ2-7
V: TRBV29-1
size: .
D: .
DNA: TGCAGCGTTGGGGGGACCTACGAGCAGTACTTC
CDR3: CSVGGTYEQYF

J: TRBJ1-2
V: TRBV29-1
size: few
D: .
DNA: TGCAGCGTTGAACGCCCTTCTGCAAGCTACACCTTC
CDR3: CSVERPSASYTF

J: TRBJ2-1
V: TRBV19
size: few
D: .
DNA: TGTGCCAGTAGTCCGACTAGGACTTACAATGAGCAGTTCTTC
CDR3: CASSPTRTYNEQFF

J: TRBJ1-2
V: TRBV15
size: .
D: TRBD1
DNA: TGTGCCACCAGCAGGAAGGACAGGGCCAACTATGGCTACACCTTC
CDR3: CATSRKDRANYGYTF

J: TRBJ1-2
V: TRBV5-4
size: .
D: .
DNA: TGTGCCAGCAGCTTGGACGGGAACTATGGCTACACCTTC
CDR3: CASSLDGNYGYTF

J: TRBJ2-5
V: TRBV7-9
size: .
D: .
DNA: TGTGCCAGCAGCCTCCCCAGTAGGGAGACCCAGTACTTC
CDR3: CASSLPSRETQYF

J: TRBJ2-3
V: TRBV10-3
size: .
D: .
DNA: TGTGCCATCAGTGGGGTGGTAATCACAGATACGCAGTATTTT
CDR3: CAISGVVITDTQYF

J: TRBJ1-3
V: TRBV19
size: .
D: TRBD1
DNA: TGTGCCAGTAGCCGGACAGGGTTCGGAAACACCATATATTTT
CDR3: CASSRTGFGNTIYF

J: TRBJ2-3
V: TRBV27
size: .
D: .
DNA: TGTGCCAGCGCCCGACAGCTTACTAGCACAGATACGCAGTATTTT
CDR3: CASARQLTSTDTQYF

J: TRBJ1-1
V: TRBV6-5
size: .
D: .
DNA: TGTGCCAGCAGTCAGGACAGAGGAACTGAAGCTTTCTTT
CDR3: CASSQDRGTEAFF

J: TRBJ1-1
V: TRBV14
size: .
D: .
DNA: TGTGCCAGCAGCCAAACCAGGGGCACTGAAGCTTTCTTT
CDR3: CASSQTRGTEAFF

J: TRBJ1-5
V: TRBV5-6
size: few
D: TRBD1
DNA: TGTGCCAGCAGCTCTACAGGGGAAAGTCAGCCCCAGCATTTT
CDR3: CASSSTGESQPQHF

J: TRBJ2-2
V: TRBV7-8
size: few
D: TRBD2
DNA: TGTGCCAGCAGCTTAAGGTTCGGACTAGCGGGAAACACCGGGGAGCTGTTTTTT
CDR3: CASSLRFGLAGNTGELFF

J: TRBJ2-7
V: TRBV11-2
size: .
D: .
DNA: TGTGCCAGCAGCCCGCGTCGGTCCTACGAGCAGTACTTC
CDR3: CASSPRRSYEQYF

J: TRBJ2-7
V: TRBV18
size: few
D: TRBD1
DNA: TGTGCCAGCTCACCTCAACAGGGGGCTCCGGTGGAGCAGTACTTC
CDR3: CASSPQQGAPVEQYF

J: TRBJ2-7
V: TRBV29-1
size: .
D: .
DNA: TGCAGCGTCGGGGGGAGCTCAGGGGGCTACGAGCAGTACTTC
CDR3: CSVGGSSGGYEQYF

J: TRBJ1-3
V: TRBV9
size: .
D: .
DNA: TGTGCCAGCAGCGTCCTACAGGGCTCTGGAAACACCATATATTTT
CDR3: CASSVLQGSGNTIYF

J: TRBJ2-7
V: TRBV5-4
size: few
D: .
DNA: TGTGCCAGCAACCTGGGTGGGGGGGCTCGGACGGGCGAGCAGTACTTC
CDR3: CASNLGGGARTGEQYF

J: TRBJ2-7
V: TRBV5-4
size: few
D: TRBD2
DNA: TGTGCCAGCAGCCCAACCGGGACTAGCGGCTACGAGCAGTACTTC
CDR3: CASSPTGTSGYEQYF

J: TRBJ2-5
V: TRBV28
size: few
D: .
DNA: TGTGCCAGCATGAGGGGTGCTATGCCCCAGTACTTC
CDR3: CASMRGAMPQYF

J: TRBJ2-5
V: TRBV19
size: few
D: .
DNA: TGTGCCAGTAGTATAGACCCGGACGCCCGGGAGACCCAGTACTTC
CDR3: CASSIDPDARETQYF

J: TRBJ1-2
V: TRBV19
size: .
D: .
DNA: TGTGCCAGTAGTATTGGGACGGACTTCTATGGCTACACCTTC
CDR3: CASSIGTDFYGYTF

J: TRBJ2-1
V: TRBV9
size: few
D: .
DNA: TGTGCCAGCAGCGTAGTCTTACAGACCCATGAGCAGTTCTTC
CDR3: CASSVVLQTHEQFF

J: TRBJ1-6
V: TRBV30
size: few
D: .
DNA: TGTGCCTGGATCAGGGGCCCTAATTCACCCCTCCACTTT
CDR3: CAWIRGPNSPLHF

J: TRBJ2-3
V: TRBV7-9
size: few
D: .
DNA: TGTGCCAGCAGCTTAGTTACCACAGATACGCAGTATTTT
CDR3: CASSLVTTDTQYF